This record covers a single T cell receptor (beta chain). The V segment lost 2 bases and the J segment 7 bases; nucleotides outside the gene matches: 5. Germline V lookup: CDR1 MRHNA, CDR2 SNTAGT. The CDR3 consists of 15 residues. The entry originates in a study of radiotherapy plus CTLA-4 blockade in lung cancer. Assay: immunoSEQ multiplex PCR; the TCRdb copy retains only in-frame clones and omits some. The table shows 30,000 to 45,000 clones, with 72% occurring only once. This chain uses TRBV6-4 with TRBJ1-6; 7 bases line up with TRBD1. Sequenced here: peripheral blood, sampled from a patient treated with radiotherapy plus ipilimumab. The sequence derives from a human donor with non-small cell lung cancer who had stable disease on radiotherapy plus ipilimumab. The CDR3 sequence: CASSDGDSRNSPLHF. DNA for the CDR3: TGTGCCAGCAGTGACGGGGACAGTCGAAATTCACCCCTCCACTTT.